This T cell receptor (beta chain) emerged from a study of shared clonotypes between healthy human individuals. Sequencing used immunoSEQ multiplex PCR; TCRdb keeps in-frame clones, though not all of them. The sample gives fewer than 2.5 million clones, approximately 94% of which show up once; 0.36% is in the top ten. The CDR3 totals 13 residues. Germline V gene sequence: CDR1 MNHEY, CDR2 SVGAGI. Trimming left V 10 bases short and J 2 bases short, with 13 bases between. Donors had no recently reported acute infections or vaccinations and were HIV-negative. CD4+ cells yielded CD45RA+ naive and CD45RA-negative memory subsets.

The TCR sequence derives from a man younger than 35 in good health. Some clones in this sample may be carry-over from other donors' samples. The V gene is TRBV6-5, the J gene TRBJ2-3; no definite D call. The source material was naive CD4+ T cells from PBMCs. The subset here: CD45RA+ positively selected. Here the CDR3 reads CATRPHHTDTQYF. The CDR3 DNA sequence: TGTGCCACGCGTCCCCATCACACAGATACGCAGTATTTT.